A selection of T cell receptor beta chains follows, all from one sample in a study of blood T cell repertoires in COVID-19. Repertoires were generated with immunoSEQ multiplex PCR, while TCRdb's copy carries only in-frame clones and drops some. The table records 280,000 or so clones, 80% to 90% of them present only once. Sequencing input: PBMCs or T cells enriched from blood (not recorded which). Every receptor here comes from a young man who had recovered from COVID-19. Both conserved end residues are part of each CDR3. The D gene is left open where the match is weak. The size entry is marked missing in some rows and otherwise reads once, few, many or a size class.

V gene,J gene,clone size,D gene,CDR3 protein,CDR3 DNA
TRBV19,TRBJ2-5,-,-,CASSIGGMGIQETQYF,TGTGCCAGTAGTATAGGAGGGATGGGGATCCAAGAGACCCAGTACTTC
TRBV12-3/TRBV12-4,TRBJ2-3,-,TRBD1,CASSISRGLWYF,TGTGCCAGCAGCATTTCCAGGGGGCTTTGGTATTTT
TRBV6-5,TRBJ2-5,-,TRBD2,CASSFPTSGGQETQYF,TGTGCCAGCAGTTTCCCGACTAGCGGGGGCCAAGAGACCCAGTACTTC
TRBV5-1,TRBJ1-2,-,-,CASSFLEGTNGYTF,TGCGCCAGCAGCTTCCTTGAGGGGACAAATGGCTACACCTTC
TRBV2,TRBJ1-1,few,-,CASMRDMNTEAFF,TGTGCCAGCATGCGAGACATGAACACTGAAGCTTTCTTT
TRBV14,TRBJ1-3,-,-,CASGKTRESTIYF,TGTGCCAGCGGTAAAACTCGGGAAAGCACCATATATTTT
TRBV19,TRBJ1-2,once,TRBD1,CASSPRTGANYGYTF,TGTGCCAGTAGTCCCCGGACAGGTGCTAACTATGGCTACACCTTC
TRBV5-1,TRBJ2-3,-,-,CAGGAGADADTQYF,TGCGCCGGGGGTGCGGGGGCGGATGCAGATACGCAGTATTTT
TRBV5-1,TRBJ1-1,-,-,CASSLESGRRGSEAFF,TGCGCCAGCAGCTTGGAATCGGGCAGGAGGGGCTCTGAAGCTTTCTTT
TRBV18,TRBJ2-7,once,TRBD2,CASSSRQGLAAYEQYF,TGTGCCAGCTCATCCCGACAGGGACTAGCGGCCTACGAGCAGTACTTC
TRBV12-1,TRBJ2-7,few,-,CASSPRQYF,TGTGCCAGCAGCCCCCGGCAGTACTTC
TRBV13,TRBJ1-2,-,TRBD1,CASRTGGRAYGYTF,TGTGCCAGCAGAACAGGGGGCAGGGCCTATGGCTACACCTTC
TRBV2,TRBJ2-2,-,TRBD1,CASRDRTGTGELFF,TGTGCCAGCAGGGACAGGACGGGCACCGGGGAGCTGTTTTTT
TRBV5-4,TRBJ1-1,-,-,CASSPDKNTEAFF,TGTGCCAGCAGCCCGGACAAGAACACTGAAGCTTTCTTT
TRBV27,TRBJ2-3,-,TRBD1,CASSFLSPNRGSVSTDTQYF,TGTGCCAGCAGTTTTTTATCCCCCAACAGGGGGAGCGTGTCCACAGATACGCAGTATTTT
TRBV7-2,TRBJ1-1,many,-,CASSLRRGAEAFF,TGTGCCAGCAGCTTACGGAGAGGCGCTGAAGCTTTCTTT
TRBV7-2,TRBJ2-7,-,-,CASSLDRAGREQYF,TGTGCCAGCAGCTTAGACAGGGCCGGGAGGGAGCAGTACTTC
TRBV5-5,TRBJ1-6,once,TRBD1,CASSLAIVAGGGSPLHF,TGTGCCAGCAGCTTGGCTATTGTAGCAGGGGGCGGGTCACCCCTCCACTTT
TRBV6-1,TRBJ1-2,-,TRBD1,CASSEGDRGFGYTF,TGTGCCAGCAGTGAAGGGGACAGGGGGTTTGGCTACACCTTC
TRBV19,TRBJ1-5,once,-,CASSRGAQNQPQHF,TGTGCCAGTAGTCGTGGGGCCCAAAATCAGCCCCAGCATTTT
TRBV27,TRBJ2-7,-,TRBD2,CASSLGLAGGAPSYEQYF,TGTGCCAGCAGTCTGGGACTAGCGGGGGGCGCTCCCTCCTACGAGCAGTACTTC
TRBV7-9,TRBJ1-6,-,-,CASSPNTGTYNSPLHF,TGTGCCAGCAGCCCAAATACAGGGACCTATAATTCACCCCTCCACTTT
TRBV30,TRBJ2-5,once,TRBD2,CAWSSGGVQETQYF,TGTGCCTGGAGTAGCGGGGGAGTCCAAGAGACCCAGTACTTC
TRBV7-9,TRBJ2-7,-,-,CASSPVNPGYEQYF,TGTGCCAGCAGCCCCGTGAACCCAGGGTACGAGCAGTACTTC
TRBV3-1/TRBV3-2,TRBJ1-3,once,-,CASSHIQLRSGNTIYF,TGTGCCAGCAGCCATATACAGCTCCGCTCTGGAAACACCATATATTTT
TRBV19,TRBJ1-5,-,-,CASMGRGGNQPQHF,TGTGCCAGTATGGGGAGGGGGGGCAATCAGCCCCAGCATTTT
TRBV6-6,TRBJ1-1,once,TRBD1,CASTSQGANTEAFF,TGTGCCAGCACCTCACAGGGGGCGAACACTGAAGCTTTCTTT
TRBV7-2,TRBJ2-5,-,-,CASSLAFTETQYF,TGTGCCAGCAGCTTAGCTTTCACTGAGACCCAGTACTTC